Listed here are 21 T cell receptor beta chains from one sample, sequenced in a study of identical twins. Each CDR3 protein is one row after TCRdb ran MiXCR on the 5' RACE reads. The sample holds 260,000 or so distinct CDR3 sequences, about 7.5% seen once. The same specimen was also included in a second study, on yellow fever vaccine responses in identical twins.

The sequenced sample was CD8+ T cells sorted from blood. The receptors were gathered from a woman between 18 and 29 years old in good health.

The gene calls are TRBV4-1 and TRBJ2-3; D is unclear. Trimming took off 2 bases at V and 0 bases at J, with 12 bases between the two ends. The CDR3 loop spans 16 amino acids. From germline, CDR1 is MGHRA and CDR2 YSYEKL. CDR3 in DNA: TGCGCCAGCAGCCAACCCGGTGGACCCAGCACAGATACGCAGTATTTT. Translation: CASSQPGGPSTDTQYF.

This clonotype was seen many times. V usage is TRBV4-1 and J usage is TRBJ1-1; tentative D call: TRBD1 (5 bases). CDR1 is MGHRA, CDR2 YSYEKL, per germline. Trimming shortened V by 0 bases and J by 1 base, and 15 bases separated the two germline ends. This CDR3 is built from 17 residues. Here the CDR3 DNA reads TGCGCCAGCAGCCAAGATTGGCGACAGAGGAAGAACACTGAAGCTTTCTTT. Its translation is CASSQDWRQRKNTEAFF.

This clonotype was recorded a few times. CDR3 DNA: TGTGCCAGCAGCTTGGCGTTGCGGGGTGGATCAGATACGCAGTATTTT. Translating it yields CASSLALRGGSDTQYF. The J gene is TRBJ2-3, the V gene TRBV5-6, with D possibly matching TRBD2 (6 bases). The germline V and J ends were trimmed by 0 bases and 4 bases, with 15 bases remaining between them. The CDR3 loop spans 16 amino acids. Germline lookup yields CDR1 SGHDT and CDR2 YYEEEE.

This clonotype was observed a few times. The V call is TRBV7-9, the J call TRBJ2-1; D is ambiguous. Germline V CDR1 and CDR2: SEHNR, FQNEAQ (reference sequence). The V end lost 3 bases, the J end lost 0 bases, and 9 bases lay between the germline ends. The CDR3 is 15 amino acids. DNA of the CDR3: TGTGCCAGCAGCTTCTCGGAAACCTCCTACAATGAGCAGTTCTTC. Protein product: CASSFSETSYNEQFF.

This clonotype has a handful of counts. The chain uses TRBV7-8 and TRBJ1-1; 7 bases line up with TRBD1. Germline CDR1 SGHVS, CDR2 FQNEAQ. J gave up 3 bases and V 5 bases, and 9 bases lay outside the gene matches. The CDR3 loop spans 15 amino acids. CDR3 in amino acids: CASSPGGQWHTEAFF. CDR3 DNA sequence: TGTGCCAGCAGCCCCGGGGGACAGTGGCACACTGAAGCTTTCTTT.

The sample holds a few counts of this clonotype. This chain joins TRBV24-1 and TRBJ2-2; D not resolved. The length of the CDR3 is 18 residues. The V end lost 0 bases, the J end lost 1 base, and 14 bases lay between the germline ends. Germline V gives CDR1 KGHDR, CDR2 SFDVKD. CDR3 residues: CATSDLPNSYRNTGELFF. CDR3 DNA: TGTGCCACCAGTGATTTGCCGAACTCTTACAGGAACACCGGGGAGCTGTTTTTT.

Ten or more counts support this clonotype. The chain has TRBV11-2 and TRBJ1-1; no firm D call. The CDR3 contains 15 residues. Per germline, CDR1 SGHAT and CDR2 FQNNGV. V was pared by 1 base and J by 0 bases, with 9 bases between. The chain's CDR3 is CASSLGTGLNTEAFF. CDR3 nucleotides: TGTGCCAGCAGCTTAGGCACCGGCCTGAACACTGAAGCTTTCTTT.

The chain joins TRBV28 to TRBJ2-1, with D tentatively TRBD1 or TRBD2 (6 bases each). The CDR3 runs 16 residues. Trimming removed 2 bases from V and 8 bases from J, with 19 bases in between. The germline V gene has CDR1 MDHEN and CDR2 SYDVKM. The CDR3 protein is CASSLQGQKRGDEQFF. DNA of the CDR3: TGTGCCAGCAGTTTACAGGGGCAAAAGAGGGGGGATGAGCAGTTCTTC.

This clonotype was seen more than once but under ten times. At one of its ends the junction is not consistent with the germline gene, which may arise from a read error. The chain has TRBV3-1 and TRBJ2-5; the match to TRBD2 covers 11 bases. CDR1 LGHDT and CDR2 YNNKEL come from the germline V gene (reference sequence). The CDR3 covers 17 residues. The CDR3 bases are TGTGCCACCAGCCAAGGAGATAGCGGGAGGGCCCGTGAGACCCAGTACTTC. Translated, it gives CATSQGDSGRARETQYF.

This clonotype has ten or more counts. The V and J genes are TRBV15 and TRBJ2-7; no firm D call. Trimming left V 0 bases short and J 8 bases short, with 17 bases between. The CDR3 spans 15 residues. The V gene's germline CDR1 is LNHNV and CDR2 YYDKDF (reference sequence). DNA for the CDR3: TGTGCCACCAGCAGAGATCGTAAGGCCAGAATGAAGCAGTACGTC. Translated: CATSRDRKARMKQYV.

This clonotype was seen at least ten times. The J gene is TRBJ2-3, the V gene TRBV9, with 10 bases fitting TRBD1. Germline CDR1 reads SGDLS; CDR2 reads YYNGEE. This CDR3 has 16 residues. The V segment lost 0 bases and the J segment 5 bases; nucleotides outside the gene matches: 6. This CDR3 reads CASSVATRTGGDTQYF. CDR3 DNA: TGTGCCAGCAGCGTAGCTACGAGGACAGGGGGAGATACGCAGTATTTT. The full variable domain, completed using reference TRBV9 and TRBJ2-3, is DSGVTQTPKHLITATGQRVTLRCSPRSGDLSVYWYQQSLDQGLQFLIQYYNGEERAKGNILERFSAQQFPDLHSELNLSSLELGDSALYFCASSVATRTGGDTQYFGPGTRLTVL.

This clonotype was detected a few times. The chain employs TRBV5-1 and TRBJ2-2, with D perhaps TRBD1 or TRBD2 (5 bases each). In germline, CDR1 is SGHRS, CDR2 YFSETQ. The CDR3 sequence is 14 residues long. The ends were cut back, 7 bases at V and 2 bases at J, with 12 bases in the middle. In DNA form, the CDR3 reads TGCGCCAGCGGCGACGGGGCAAACACCGGGGAGCTGTTTTTT. This codes for CASGDGANTGELFF. The whole variable domain, remainder taken from reference TRBV5-1 and TRBJ2-2, is KAGVTQTPRYLIKTRGQQVTLSCSPISGHRSVSWYQQTPGQGLQFLFEYFSETQRNKGNFPGRFSGRQFSNSRSEMNVSTLELGDSALYLCASGDGANTGELFFGEGSRLTVL.

This clonotype was found a few times. The rearrangement uses TRBV20-1 and TRBJ2-1, with 8 nucleotides matching TRBD2. CDR1 and CDR2 (germline): DFQATT, SNEGSKA (reference sequence). This CDR3 region has 13 residues. This CDR3 is CSPTSTSGNEQFF. The CDR3 DNA reads TGCAGCCCCACGTCCACTAGCGGAAATGAGCAGTTCTTC.

The chain is built from TRBV20-1 and TRBJ2-2; D assignment may be TRBD1 or TRBD2 (6 bases each). Trimming removed 1 base at V and 1 base at J, with 13 bases between. The CDR3 is 16 amino acids. Germline V CDR1 and CDR2: DFQATT, SNEGSKA (reference sequence). CDR3 sequence (DNA): TGCAGTGCTAGAGTTCGGGGGCGACAGAACACCGGGGAGCTGTTTTTT. Translating it yields CSARVRGRQNTGELFF.

This clonotype was observed a handful of times. V is TRBV5-5 and J is TRBJ2-1; 7 bases match TRBD2. The V and J ends lost 2 bases and 4 bases, in that order; junction bases with no gene match: 3. Per the germline V gene, CDR1 is SGHKS and CDR2 is YYEKEE (reference sequence). The CDR3 extends over 14 amino acids. This CDR3 reads CASSFRGVYNEQFF. The CDR3 DNA reads as TGTGCCAGCAGCTTCCGGGGGGTATACAATGAGCAGTTCTTC.

This clonotype has ten or more counts. The chain recombines TRBV10-3 with TRBJ2-3; D gene ambiguous. Germline-derived CDR1 and CDR2 are ENHRY and SYGVKD. The V and J ends lost 3 bases and 1 base respectively, with 11 bases between them. The length of the CDR3 is 15 residues. CDR3 in DNA: TGTGCCATCAGTGACTCGGACCCTGGCACAGATACGCAGTATTTT. This codes for CAISDSDPGTDTQYF.

This clonotype was seen a handful of times. The chain has TRBV24-1 and TRBJ2-5, with D perhaps matching TRBD2 (6 bases). The V end lost 8 bases, the J end lost 5 bases, and 14 bases lay between the germline ends. The CDR3 is 13 residues long. Germline loops: CDR1 KGHDR, CDR2 SFDVKD. CDR3 residues: CATKIDSGETQYF. The CDR3 DNA is TGTGCCACCAAAATCGACAGCGGGGAGACCCAGTACTTC.

In its sample, this clonotype was seen a few times. V and J are TRBV5-1 and TRBJ2-3; no firm D call. V lost 0 bases to trimming and J lost 2 bases, with 10 bases between them. The CDR3 length is 15 residues. CDR1 is SGHRS, CDR2 YFSETQ, per germline. DNA of the CDR3: TGCGCCAGCAGCTTGGAAGGCAGCTTCACAGATACGCAGTATTTT. Its protein is CASSLEGSFTDTQYF.

This clonotype has ten or more counts. This chain links TRBV7-7 with TRBJ1-1; D remains unclear. Germline lookup yields CDR1 SSHAT and CDR2 FNYEAQ (reference sequence). CDR3 length equals 14 residues. Trimming removed 5 bases from V and 4 bases from J, with 14 bases in between. In DNA, the CDR3 is TGTGCCAGCAGCCCATACCTAGCGGGCACTGAAGCTTTCTTT. Translating gives CASSPYLAGTEAFF.

This clonotype was found a few times. The chain joins TRBV4-1 to TRBJ2-3; tentatively, D is TRBD1 (6 bases). V was trimmed by 3 bases and J by 1 base, leaving 17 bases between them. Germline lookup yields CDR1 MGHRA and CDR2 YSYEKL. CDR3 length: 17 residues. The CDR3, as DNA: TGCGCCAGCAGCCAGGTCTCCCGGACAGAACGCACAGATACGCAGTATTTT. Translated, it gives CASSQVSRTERTDTQYF.

This clonotype showed up just a few times. The chain recombines TRBV6-5 with TRBJ2-7, with 7 bases lining up with TRBD2. The CDR3 consists of 17 residues. The J segment lost 0 bases and the V segment lost 0 bases, leaving 8 bases of the junction unmatched. CDR1 is MNHEY and CDR2 is SVGAGI in the germline V gene. The CDR3 is CASSYSLFPGGSYEQYF. The CDR3 bases are TGTGCCAGCAGTTACTCGCTTTTTCCGGGGGGCTCCTACGAGCAGTACTTC.